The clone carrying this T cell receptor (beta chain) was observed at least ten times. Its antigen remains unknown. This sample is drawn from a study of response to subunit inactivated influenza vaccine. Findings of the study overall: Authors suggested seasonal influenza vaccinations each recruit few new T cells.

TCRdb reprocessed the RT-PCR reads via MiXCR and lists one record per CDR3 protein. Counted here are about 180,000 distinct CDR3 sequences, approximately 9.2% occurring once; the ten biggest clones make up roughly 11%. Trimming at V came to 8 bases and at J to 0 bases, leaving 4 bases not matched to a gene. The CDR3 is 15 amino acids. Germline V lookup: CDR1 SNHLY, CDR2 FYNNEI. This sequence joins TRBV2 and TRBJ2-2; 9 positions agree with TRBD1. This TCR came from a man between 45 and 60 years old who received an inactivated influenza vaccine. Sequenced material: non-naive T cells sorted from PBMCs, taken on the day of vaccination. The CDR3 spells CASSRDRANTGELFF. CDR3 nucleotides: TGTGCCAGCTCCCGGGACAGGGCGAACACCGGGGAGCTGTTTTTT.